This section outlines one T cell receptor beta chain sequence together with its context. The antigen is unknown. V lost 4 bases and J 6 bases, leaving 19 bases between the germline ends. This CDR3 spans 15 amino acids. Germline assignment: CDR1 KGHSH and CDR2 LQKENI. Thawed PBMCs were FACS-sorted into unstimulated CD4+CD25+CD127- regulatory T cells, CD4+CD25- non-regulatory cells, CD4 and CD8 cells. The sample is drawn from a study of Tregs in tolerant kidney transplant recipients. Background on the study: Related graft donors supplied nonmyeloablative bone marrow transplants, and mixed chimerism was transient. Study-wide points: The small number of patients limits these findings pending further validation.

TCRdb keeps only in-frame clones here, not all; method: immunoSEQ multiplex PCR. The sample shows under 85,000 clones, about 88% of them seen only once. The sample in question was CD4+ T cells from blood, obtained before the transplant. The chain carries TRBV18 and TRBJ2-7; D perhaps matches TRBD1 (5 bases). The clonotype originates from a human donor who received a combined kidney and bone marrow transplant. The CDR3: CASSRGTGGFSEQYF. CDR3 bases: TGTGCCAGCTCACGGGGCACCGGTGGGTTTTCCGAGCAGTACTTC.